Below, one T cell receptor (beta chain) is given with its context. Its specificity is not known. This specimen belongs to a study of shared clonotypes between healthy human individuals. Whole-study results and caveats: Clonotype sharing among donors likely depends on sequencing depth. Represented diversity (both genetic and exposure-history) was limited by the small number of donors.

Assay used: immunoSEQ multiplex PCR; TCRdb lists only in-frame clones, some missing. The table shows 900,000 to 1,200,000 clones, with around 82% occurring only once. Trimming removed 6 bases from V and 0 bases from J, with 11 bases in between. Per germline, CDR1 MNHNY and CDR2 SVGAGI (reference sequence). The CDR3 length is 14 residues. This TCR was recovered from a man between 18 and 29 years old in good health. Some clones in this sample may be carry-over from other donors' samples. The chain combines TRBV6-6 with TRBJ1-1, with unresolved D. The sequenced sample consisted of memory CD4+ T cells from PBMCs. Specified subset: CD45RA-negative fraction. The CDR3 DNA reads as TGTGCCAGCAGGCCCCAGGCGGTGAACACTGAAGCTTTCTTT. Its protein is CASRPQAVNTEAFF.